Listed here is a single T cell receptor beta chain. This record comes from a study of shared clonotypes between healthy human individuals. The V gene end was trimmed by 6 bases and the J gene end by 2 bases; junction bases not matched to a gene: 4. The V gene's germline CDR1 is SGHDN and CDR2 FVKESK. The CDR3 runs 14 residues. The authors divided CD4+ cells into CD45RA+ naive and CD45RA-negative memory subsets. Several immunoSEQ plates received, in even portions, the genomic DNA of each subset. Assay: immunoSEQ multiplex PCR; the TCRdb copy retains only in-frame clones and omits some. The table records 2 million to 2.5 million clones, approximately 94% of them present only once.

The TCR comes from a man aged 18 to 29 in good health. The specimen was naive CD4+ T cells sorted from blood. The subset denotes: CD45RA+ positively selected. The genes are TRBV14 and TRBJ2-3, with 8 bases matching TRBD1. CDR3 protein: CASSTGGNTDTQYF. In DNA form, the CDR3 reads TGTGCCAGCAGTACAGGGGGGAACACAGATACGCAGTATTTT.